The sequence of this T cell receptor (beta chain) was determined in a study of T-cell reconstitution after alpha-beta-depleted transplantation in children. Preparation of the TCRbeta library used unique molecular identifiers. TCRdb called the PCR reads again in MiXCR, with one record for every CDR3 protein. The sample shows some 500,000 distinct CDR3 sequences, 32% of them seen only once. The germline CDR1 and CDR2 sequences are DFQATT and SNEGSKA (reference sequence). The CDR3 length is 12 residues. V lost 3 bases and J 4 bases, leaving 9 bases between the germline ends. This clonotype has only a few counts.

The clonotype originates from a human donor who donated a stem cell graft to a child with aplastic anemia. The starting material was PBMCs from the stem cell graft donor, obtained from the stem cell graft. This chain joins TRBV20-1 and TRBJ1-1; tentatively, D is TRBD1 (6 bases). The CDR3 sequence: CSASQGTTEAFF. DNA of the CDR3: TGCAGTGCTAGTCAGGGGACCACTGAAGCTTTCTTT.